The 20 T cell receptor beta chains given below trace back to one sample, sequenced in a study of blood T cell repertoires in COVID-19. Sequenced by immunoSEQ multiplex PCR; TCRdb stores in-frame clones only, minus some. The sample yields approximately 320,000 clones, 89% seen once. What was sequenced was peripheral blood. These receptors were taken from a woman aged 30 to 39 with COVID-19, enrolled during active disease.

CDR3 nucleotide sequence: TGTGCCAGCAGCCCGACCCGAGGTCCCTACAATGAGCAGTTCTTC. Its translation is CASSPTRGPYNEQFF. This sequence joins TRBV7-9 and TRBJ2-1; D gene unclear. CDR1 and CDR2 (germline): SEHNR, FQNEAQ (reference sequence). Trimming pared 5 bases from V and 2 bases from J, leaving 13 bases between. The CDR3 is 15 amino acids.

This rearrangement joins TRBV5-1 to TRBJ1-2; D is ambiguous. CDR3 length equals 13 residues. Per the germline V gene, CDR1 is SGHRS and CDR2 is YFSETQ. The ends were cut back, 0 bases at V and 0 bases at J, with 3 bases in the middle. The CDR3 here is CASSLVTNYGYTF. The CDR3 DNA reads TGCGCCAGCAGCTTGGTTACTAACTATGGCTACACCTTC.

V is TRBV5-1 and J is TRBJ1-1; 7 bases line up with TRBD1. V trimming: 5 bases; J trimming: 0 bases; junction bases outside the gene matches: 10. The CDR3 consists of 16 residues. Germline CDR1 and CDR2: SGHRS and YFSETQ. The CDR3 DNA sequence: TGCGCCAGCAGTAGGACAGGAAATAAAATGAACACTGAAGCTTTCTTT. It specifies CASSRTGNKMNTEAFF.

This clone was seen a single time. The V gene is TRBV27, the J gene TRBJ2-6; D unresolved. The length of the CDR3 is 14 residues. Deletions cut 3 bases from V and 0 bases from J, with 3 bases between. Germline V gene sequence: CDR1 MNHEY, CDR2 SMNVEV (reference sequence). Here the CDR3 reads CASSFNSGANVLTF. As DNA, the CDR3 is TGTGCCAGCAGTTTTAACTCTGGGGCCAACGTCCTGACTTTC.

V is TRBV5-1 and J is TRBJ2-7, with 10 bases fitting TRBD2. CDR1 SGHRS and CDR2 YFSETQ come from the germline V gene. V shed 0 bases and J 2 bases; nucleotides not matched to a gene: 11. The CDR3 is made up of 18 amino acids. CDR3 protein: CASSLVASGGRGTYEQYF. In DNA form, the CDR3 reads TGCGCCAGCAGCTTGGTGGCTAGCGGGGGCCGGGGCACCTACGAGCAGTACTTC.

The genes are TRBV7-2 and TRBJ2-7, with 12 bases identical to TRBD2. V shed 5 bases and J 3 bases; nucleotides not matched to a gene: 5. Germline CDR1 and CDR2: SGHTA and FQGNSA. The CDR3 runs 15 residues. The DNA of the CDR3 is TGTGCCAGCAGCACTAGCGGGGGGCTTTACTACGAGCAGTACTTC. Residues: CASSTSGGLYYEQYF.

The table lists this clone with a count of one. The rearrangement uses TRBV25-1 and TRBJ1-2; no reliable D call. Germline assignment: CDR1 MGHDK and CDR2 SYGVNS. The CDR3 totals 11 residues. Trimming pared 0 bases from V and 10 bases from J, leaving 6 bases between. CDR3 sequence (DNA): TGTGCCAGCAGTGAATACGGAGTCTACACCTTC. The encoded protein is CASSEYGVYTF.

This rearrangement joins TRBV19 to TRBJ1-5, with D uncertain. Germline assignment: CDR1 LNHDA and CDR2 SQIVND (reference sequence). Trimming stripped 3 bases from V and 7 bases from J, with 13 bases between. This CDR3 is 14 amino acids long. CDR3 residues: CASSMTAGSQPQHF. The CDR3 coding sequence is TGTGCCAGTAGTATGACTGCTGGATCCCAGCCCCAGCATTTT.

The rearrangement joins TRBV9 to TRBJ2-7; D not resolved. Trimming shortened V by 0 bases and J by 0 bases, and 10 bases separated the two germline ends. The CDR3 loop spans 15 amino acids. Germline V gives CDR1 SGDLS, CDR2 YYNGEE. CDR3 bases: TGTGCCAGCAGCGTAGGCCCCTACCACTCCTACGAGCAGTACTTC. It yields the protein CASSVGPYHSYEQYF.

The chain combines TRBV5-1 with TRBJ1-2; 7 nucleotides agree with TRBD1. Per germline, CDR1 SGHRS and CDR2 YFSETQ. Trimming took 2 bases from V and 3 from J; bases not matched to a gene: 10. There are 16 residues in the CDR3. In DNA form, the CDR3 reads TGCGCCAGCAGCTTAATTGGTCCCGACAGGGACTATGGCTACACCTTC. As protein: CASSLIGPDRDYGYTF.

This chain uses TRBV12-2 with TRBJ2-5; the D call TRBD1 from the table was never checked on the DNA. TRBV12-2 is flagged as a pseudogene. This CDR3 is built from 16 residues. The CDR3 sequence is CASRLSEGVVGETQYF. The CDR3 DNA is TGTGCAAGTCGCTTATCTGAGGGGGTGGTCGGAGAGACCCAGTACTTC.

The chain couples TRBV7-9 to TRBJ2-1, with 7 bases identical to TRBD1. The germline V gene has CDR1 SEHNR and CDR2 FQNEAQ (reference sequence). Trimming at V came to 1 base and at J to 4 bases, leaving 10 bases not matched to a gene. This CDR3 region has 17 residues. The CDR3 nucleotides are TGTGCCAGCAGCTTAGTTGAGGGGGCCAAAGGTTACAATGAGCAGTTCTTC. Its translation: CASSLVEGAKGYNEQFF.

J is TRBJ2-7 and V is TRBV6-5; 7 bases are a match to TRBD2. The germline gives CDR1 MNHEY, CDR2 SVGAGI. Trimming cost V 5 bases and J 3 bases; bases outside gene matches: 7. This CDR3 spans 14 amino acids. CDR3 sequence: CASSRAGVIYEQYF. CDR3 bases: TGTGCCAGCAGTCGGGCGGGGGTTATCTACGAGCAGTACTTC.

DNA of the CDR3: TGCGCCAGCAGCCAAGATACAGGGGCTGCCGCCTTTGACAATGAGCAGTTCTTC. It specifies CASSQDTGAAAFDNEQFF. This chain links TRBV4-1 with TRBJ2-1; the match to TRBD1 covers 7 bases. Trimming removed 0 bases from V and 5 bases from J; junction bases left unmatched: 13. Per germline, CDR1 MGHRA and CDR2 YSYEKL. The length of the CDR3 is 18 residues.

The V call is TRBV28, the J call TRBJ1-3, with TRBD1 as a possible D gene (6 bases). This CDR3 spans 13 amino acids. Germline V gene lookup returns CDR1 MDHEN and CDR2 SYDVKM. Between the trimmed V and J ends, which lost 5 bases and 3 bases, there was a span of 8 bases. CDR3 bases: TGTGCCAGCAGTCGCAGGGGTGGAAACACCATATATTTT. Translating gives CASSRRGGNTIYF.

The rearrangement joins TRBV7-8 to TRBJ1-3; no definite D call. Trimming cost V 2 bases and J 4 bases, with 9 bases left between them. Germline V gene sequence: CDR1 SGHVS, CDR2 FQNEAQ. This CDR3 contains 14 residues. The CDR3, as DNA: TGTGCCAGCAGCTTAACCAGGTCAGGAAACACCATATATTTT. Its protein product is CASSLTRSGNTIYF.

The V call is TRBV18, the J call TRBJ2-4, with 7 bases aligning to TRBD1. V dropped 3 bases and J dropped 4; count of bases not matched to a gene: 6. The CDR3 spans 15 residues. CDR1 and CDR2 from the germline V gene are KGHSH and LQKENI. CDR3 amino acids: CASSPPGTEKNIQYF. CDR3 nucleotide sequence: TGTGCCAGCTCACCGCCCGGGACAGAGAAAAACATTCAGTACTTC.

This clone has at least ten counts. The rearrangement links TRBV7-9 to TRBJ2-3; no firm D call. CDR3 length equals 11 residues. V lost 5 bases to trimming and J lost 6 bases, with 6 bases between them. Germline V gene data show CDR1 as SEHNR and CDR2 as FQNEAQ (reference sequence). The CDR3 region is CASSPRDTQYF. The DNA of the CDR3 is TGTGCCAGCAGCCCCAGGGATACGCAGTATTTT.

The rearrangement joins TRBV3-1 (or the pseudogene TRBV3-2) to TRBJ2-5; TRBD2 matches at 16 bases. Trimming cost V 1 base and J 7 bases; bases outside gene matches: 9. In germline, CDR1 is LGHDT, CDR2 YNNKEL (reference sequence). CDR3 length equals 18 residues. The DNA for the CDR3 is TGTGCCAGCAGCCAAGGTGGGACTAGCGGGGGGGACCTCTGGACCCAGTACTTC. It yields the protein CASSQGGTSGGDLWTQYF.

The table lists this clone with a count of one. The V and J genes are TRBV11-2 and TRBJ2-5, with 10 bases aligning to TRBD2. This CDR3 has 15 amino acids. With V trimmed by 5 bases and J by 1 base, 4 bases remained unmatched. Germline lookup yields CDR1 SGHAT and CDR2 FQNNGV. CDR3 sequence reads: CASSSSSGGQETQYF. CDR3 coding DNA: TGTGCCAGCAGCAGCTCTAGCGGGGGCCAAGAGACCCAGTACTTC.